This T cell receptor (beta chain) was identified in a study of CD8 T cells in ankylosing spondylitis. The table lists this clonotype with many counts. The antigen is undetermined. Study findings and constraints: Prior literature has documented some motif variants in synovial fluid and blood from reactive arthritis. Significant enrichment of disease-linked clones was reportedly seen in matched ankylosing spondylitis synovial fluid. Roughly 8 highly homologous variants formed a TCR beta motif that appeared characteristic of ankylosing spondylitis blood.

There are 14 residues in the CDR3. V shed 7 bases, J shed 7 bases, and the junction held 5 bases outside the gene matches. Libraries for TCR beta were made by quantitative 5'-RACE with molecular barcodes. TCRdb re-analysed the 5' RACE reads in MiXCR, keeping a single row per CDR3 protein. The table has over 75,000 distinct CDR3 sequences, roughly 9.6% seen once. This sequence originates from a male donor with ankylosing spondylitis or in good health (not recorded which). The chain couples TRBV12-3 or TRBV12-4 to TRBJ2-1; 12 bases line up with TRBD1. Sequences were obtained from blood, either unsorted or a sorted T cell fraction (not recorded which). The CDR3 sequence: CASMGTGGSNEQFF. CDR3 bases: TGTGCCAGCATGGGGACAGGGGGCTCAAATGAGCAGTTCTTC.